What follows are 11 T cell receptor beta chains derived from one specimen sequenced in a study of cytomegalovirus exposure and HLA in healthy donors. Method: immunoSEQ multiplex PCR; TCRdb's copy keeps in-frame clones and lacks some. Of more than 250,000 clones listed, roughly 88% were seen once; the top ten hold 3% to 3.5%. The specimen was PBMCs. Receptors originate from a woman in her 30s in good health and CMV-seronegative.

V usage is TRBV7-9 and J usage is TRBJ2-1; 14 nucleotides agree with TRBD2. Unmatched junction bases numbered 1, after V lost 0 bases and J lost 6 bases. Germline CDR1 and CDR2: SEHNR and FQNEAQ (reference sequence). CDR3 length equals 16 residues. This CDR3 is CASSLAGTSGSNEQFF. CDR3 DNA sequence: TGTGCCAGCAGCTTAGCGGGGACTAGCGGGAGCAATGAGCAGTTCTTC. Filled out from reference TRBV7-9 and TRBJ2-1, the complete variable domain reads DTGVSQNPRHKITKRGQNVTFRCDPISEHNRLYWYRQTLGQGPEFLTYFQNEAQLEKSRLLSDRFSAERPKGSFSTLEIQRTEQGDSAMYLCASSLAGTSGSNEQFFGPGTRLTVL.

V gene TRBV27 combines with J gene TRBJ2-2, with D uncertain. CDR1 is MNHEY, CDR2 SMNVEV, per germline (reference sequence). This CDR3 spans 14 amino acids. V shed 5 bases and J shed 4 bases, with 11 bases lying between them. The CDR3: CASSQSAATGELFF. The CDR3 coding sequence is TGTGCCAGCAGTCAGTCCGCCGCCACCGGGGAGCTGTTTTTT.

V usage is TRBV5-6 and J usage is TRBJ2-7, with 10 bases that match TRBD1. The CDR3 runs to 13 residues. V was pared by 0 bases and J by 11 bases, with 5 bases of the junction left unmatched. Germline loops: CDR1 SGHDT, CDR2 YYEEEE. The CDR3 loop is CASSLVTGGLKYF. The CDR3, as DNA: TGTGCCAGCAGCTTGGTGACAGGGGGCCTTAAGTACTTC.

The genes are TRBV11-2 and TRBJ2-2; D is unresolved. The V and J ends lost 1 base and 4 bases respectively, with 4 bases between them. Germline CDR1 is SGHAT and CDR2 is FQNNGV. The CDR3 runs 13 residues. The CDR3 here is CASSLGVTGELFF. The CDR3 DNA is TGTGCCAGCAGCTTAGGGGTCACCGGGGAGCTGTTTTTT.

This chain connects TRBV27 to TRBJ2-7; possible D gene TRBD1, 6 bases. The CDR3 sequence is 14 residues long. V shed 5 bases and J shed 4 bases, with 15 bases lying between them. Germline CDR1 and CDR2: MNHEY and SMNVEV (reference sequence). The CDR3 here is CASSPTGLLYEQYF. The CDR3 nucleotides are TGTGCCAGCAGTCCGACAGGTCTGCTATACGAGCAGTACTTC.

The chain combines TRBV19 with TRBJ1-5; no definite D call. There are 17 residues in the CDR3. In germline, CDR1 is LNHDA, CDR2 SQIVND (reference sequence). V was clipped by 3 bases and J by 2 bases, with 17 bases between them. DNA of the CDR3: TGTGCCAGTAGTATCGTCAGTAGGGTTATAGGCAATCAGCCCCAGCATTTT. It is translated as CASSIVSRVIGNQPQHF.

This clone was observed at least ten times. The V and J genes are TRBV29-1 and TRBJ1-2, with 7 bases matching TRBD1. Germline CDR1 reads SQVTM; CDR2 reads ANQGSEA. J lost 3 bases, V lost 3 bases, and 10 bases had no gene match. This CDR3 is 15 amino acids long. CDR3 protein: CSVEGTGVLDYGYTF. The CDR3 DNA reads TGCAGCGTTGAGGGTACAGGGGTTTTGGACTATGGCTACACCTTC.

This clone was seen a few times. CDR3 DNA sequence: TGTGCCAGCAGCCGAAACCAGGGACACCCAAGCTCCTACGAGCAGTACTTC. As protein: CASSRNQGHPSSYEQYF. The chain combines TRBV11-3 with TRBJ2-7; D perhaps matches TRBD1 (6 bases). The CDR3 length is 17 residues. V shed 5 bases and J shed 0 bases, with 20 bases lying between them. The germline gives CDR1 SGHNT, CDR2 YENEEA.

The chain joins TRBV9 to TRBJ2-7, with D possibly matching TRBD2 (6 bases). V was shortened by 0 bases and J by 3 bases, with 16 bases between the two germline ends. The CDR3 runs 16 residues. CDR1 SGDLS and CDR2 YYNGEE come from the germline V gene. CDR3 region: CASSVGGDFSYYEQYF. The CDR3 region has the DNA TGTGCCAGCAGCGTAGGTGGGGACTTCAGCTACTACGAGCAGTACTTC.

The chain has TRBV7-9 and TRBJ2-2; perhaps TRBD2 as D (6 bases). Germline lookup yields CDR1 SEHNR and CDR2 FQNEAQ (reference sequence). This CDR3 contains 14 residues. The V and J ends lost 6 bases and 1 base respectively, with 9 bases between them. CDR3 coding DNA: TGTGCCAGCAGTTCGGGACTGAACACCGGGGAGCTGTTTTTT. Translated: CASSSGLNTGELFF.

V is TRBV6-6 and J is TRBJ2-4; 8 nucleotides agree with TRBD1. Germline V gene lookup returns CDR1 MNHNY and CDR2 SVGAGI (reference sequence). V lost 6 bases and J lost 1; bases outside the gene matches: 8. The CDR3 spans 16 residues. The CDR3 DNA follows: TGTGCCAGCAGAGGACAGGGAGTCCGGGCCAAAAACATTCAGTACTTC. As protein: CASRGQGVRAKNIQYF.